Listed below are T cell receptor beta chains from one sample, sequenced in a study of T cell repertoires in cytomegalovirus infection. A single record per CDR3 protein comes from TCRdb applying MiXCR to the reads. This table holds approximately 250,000 distinct CDR3 sequences, roughly 10% found once. Specimen: PBMCs. Receptors originate from a human donor in good health (CMV status not recorded). Some clones in this sample may be carry-over from other donors' samples. The CDR3 runs from the conserved cysteine through the conserved F or W. Each record gives: J gene, D gene, V gene, clone size, CDR3 protein, CDR3 DNA. A D gene is named only where the DNA matches it firmly. Size values are once, few and many counts, or a class for expanded clones, and some rows have none.

j_gene: TRBJ1-2; d_gene: TRBD1; v_gene: TRBV7-2; abundance: many; CDR3aa: CASSKTGGSGLNYGYTF; CDR3nt: TGTGCCAGCAGCAAGACAGGGGGCAGTGGATTAAACTATGGCTACACCTTC
j_gene: TRBJ2-5; d_gene: TRBD2; v_gene: TRBV7-6; abundance: many; CDR3aa: CASSLAGGQETQYF; CDR3nt: TGTGCCAGCAGCTTAGCGGGGGGGCAAGAGACCCAGTACTTC
j_gene: TRBJ1-6; d_gene: -; v_gene: TRBV12-3/TRBV12-4; abundance: many; CDR3aa: CASSSWAGLNSPLHF; CDR3nt: TGTGCCAGCTCTTCTTGGGCAGGGTTAAATTCACCCCTCCACTTT
j_gene: TRBJ2-1; d_gene: TRBD2; v_gene: TRBV19; abundance: many; CDR3aa: CASSPRGTSANNEQFF; CDR3nt: TGTGCCAGTAGTCCTCGAGGGACTAGCGCTAACAATGAGCAGTTCTTC
j_gene: TRBJ1-6; d_gene: TRBD1; v_gene: TRBV6-2/TRBV6-3; abundance: many; CDR3aa: CASSSRDSPDSPLHF; CDR3nt: TGTGCCAGCAGTTCGCGGGACAGTCCTGATTCACCCCTCCACTTT
j_gene: TRBJ2-7; d_gene: -; v_gene: TRBV2; abundance: many; CDR3aa: CASSEQSGYYEQYF; CDR3nt: TGTGCCAGCAGTGAACAGTCAGGTTACTACGAGCAGTACTTC
j_gene: TRBJ2-2; d_gene: -; v_gene: TRBV7-6; abundance: many; CDR3aa: CASSLGNLNTGELFF; CDR3nt: TGTGCCAGCAGCCTCGGGAACCTGAACACCGGGGAGCTGTTTTTT
j_gene: TRBJ2-2; d_gene: TRBD1; v_gene: TRBV28; abundance: many; CDR3aa: CASSISDRGLQNTGELFF; CDR3nt: TGTGCCAGCAGCATTTCGGACAGGGGGCTACAGAACACCGGGGAGCTGTTTTTT
j_gene: TRBJ2-7; d_gene: TRBD1; v_gene: TRBV7-6; abundance: many; CDR3aa: CASSPRDSSYEQYF; CDR3nt: TGTGCCAGCAGCCCCCGGGACAGCTCCTACGAGCAGTACTTC
j_gene: TRBJ2-1; d_gene: TRBD2; v_gene: TRBV28; abundance: many; CDR3aa: CASILSGGLRREQFF; CDR3nt: TGTGCCAGCATTCTTAGCGGGGGGCTCAGGAGGGAGCAGTTCTTC
j_gene: TRBJ1-6; d_gene: -; v_gene: TRBV28; abundance: -; CDR3aa: CATSSISGLASPLHF; CDR3nt: TGTGCCACCAGTTCTATCTCAGGGTTAGCCTCACCCCTCCACTTT
j_gene: TRBJ1-1; d_gene: TRBD1; v_gene: TRBV4-1; abundance: -; CDR3aa: CASSQEGQGRTEAFF; CDR3nt: TGCGCCAGCAGCCAAGAAGGACAGGGTCGCACTGAAGCTTTCTTT
j_gene: TRBJ1-1; d_gene: TRBD1; v_gene: TRBV14; abundance: many; CDR3aa: CASSLDRGQTEAFF; CDR3nt: TGTGCCAGCAGTCTGGACAGGGGGCAAACTGAAGCTTTCTTT
j_gene: TRBJ1-1; d_gene: -; v_gene: TRBV7-8; abundance: many; CDR3aa: CASSSDRTEAFF; CDR3nt: TGTGCCAGCAGCTCGGACCGCACTGAAGCTTTCTTT
j_gene: TRBJ1-5; d_gene: -; v_gene: TRBV12-3/TRBV12-4; abundance: many; CDR3aa: CASSYLDSQPQHF; CDR3nt: TGTGCCAGCAGTTATTTGGACAGTCAGCCCCAGCATTTT
j_gene: TRBJ1-2; d_gene: -; v_gene: TRBV28; abundance: many; CDR3aa: CASRGGLDGYTF; CDR3nt: TGTGCCAGCCGGGGGGGCCTGGATGGCTACACCTTC
j_gene: TRBJ1-6; d_gene: TRBD1; v_gene: TRBV7-2; abundance: many; CDR3aa: CASSLAGTGGMDSPLHF; CDR3nt: TGTGCCAGCAGCTTAGCGGGGACAGGGGGCATGGATTCACCCCTCCACTTT
j_gene: TRBJ2-7; d_gene: TRBD1; v_gene: TRBV6-2/TRBV6-3; abundance: many; CDR3aa: CASRTTDRGKYEQYF; CDR3nt: TGTGCCAGCAGAACTACGGACAGGGGGAAATACGAGCAGTACTTC
j_gene: TRBJ2-1; d_gene: -; v_gene: TRBV7-3; abundance: many; CDR3aa: CASSLRPTQGNNEQFF; CDR3nt: TGTGCCAGCAGCCTTCGTCCAACGCAGGGGAACAATGAGCAGTTCTTC
j_gene: TRBJ1-2; d_gene: -; v_gene: TRBV11-2; abundance: many; CDR3aa: CASSLVRKGGYTF; CDR3nt: TGTGCCAGCAGCTTAGTGCGAAAGGGAGGCTACACCTTC
j_gene: TRBJ2-1; d_gene: -; v_gene: TRBV20-1; abundance: -; CDR3aa: CSARWNQKDLFF; CDR3nt: TGCAGTGCTAGGTGGAACCAGAAGGATCTGTTCTTC
j_gene: TRBJ2-2; d_gene: TRBD2; v_gene: TRBV7-2; abundance: many; CDR3aa: CASSRGLAGGGELFF; CDR3nt: TGTGCCAGCAGCCGTGGACTAGCGGGAGGCGGGGAGCTGTTTTTT
j_gene: TRBJ1-6; d_gene: -; v_gene: TRBV7-2; abundance: many; CDR3aa: CASSPDPNSPLHF; CDR3nt: TGTGCCAGCAGCCCGGACCCTAATTCACCCCTCCACTTT
j_gene: TRBJ1-1; d_gene: TRBD1; v_gene: TRBV7-2; abundance: many; CDR3aa: CASSWGSTGGNTEAFF; CDR3nt: TGTGCCAGCAGCTGGGGGTCGACAGGGGGTAACACTGAAGCTTTCTTT
j_gene: TRBJ2-3; d_gene: TRBD2; v_gene: TRBV7-2; abundance: many; CDR3aa: CASSSTSGSGDTQYF; CDR3nt: TGTGCCAGCAGCTCTACTAGCGGGAGCGGTGATACGCAGTATTTT
j_gene: TRBJ1-1; d_gene: -; v_gene: TRBV7-8; abundance: few; CDR3aa: CASQNGMGIASNTEAFF; CDR3nt: TGTGCCAGCCAAAATGGTATGGGAATCGCGTCGAACACTGAAGCTTTCTTT
j_gene: TRBJ2-7; d_gene: TRBD2; v_gene: TRBV7-9; abundance: many; CDR3aa: CASTYFGGANEQYF; CDR3nt: TGTGCCAGCACCTACTTCGGGGGGGCAAACGAGCAGTACTTC
j_gene: TRBJ2-7; d_gene: -; v_gene: TRBV19; abundance: many; CDR3aa: CASSMRGISDEQYF; CDR3nt: TGTGCCAGTAGTATGCGGGGTATCTCGGACGAGCAGTACTTC
j_gene: TRBJ1-2; d_gene: -; v_gene: TRBV4-3; abundance: many; CDR3aa: CASSQDISSVAGYTF; CDR3nt: TGCGCCAGCAGCCAAGATATAAGTTCGGTGGCTGGCTACACCTTC
j_gene: TRBJ1-2; d_gene: -; v_gene: TRBV20-1; abundance: many; CDR3aa: CSARVQAHGYTF; CDR3nt: TGCAGTGCTAGAGTGCAGGCTCATGGCTACACCTTC
j_gene: TRBJ2-2; d_gene: -; v_gene: TRBV12-3/TRBV12-4; abundance: many; CDR3aa: CASSFWTRGLTGELFF; CDR3nt: TGTGCCAGCAGTTTTTGGACCCGGGGCCTCACCGGGGAGCTGTTTTTT
j_gene: TRBJ1-1; d_gene: -; v_gene: TRBV28; abundance: many; CDR3aa: CATKERGGPDTEAFF; CDR3nt: TGTGCCACTAAAGAGCGGGGAGGCCCCGACACTGAAGCTTTCTTT
j_gene: TRBJ1-1; d_gene: TRBD1; v_gene: TRBV18; abundance: -; CDR3aa: CASSPQTGGMNTEAFF; CDR3nt: TGTGCCAGCTCACCTCAGACAGGGGGCATGAACACTGAAGCTTTCTTT
j_gene: TRBJ2-5; d_gene: TRBD1; v_gene: TRBV12-3/TRBV12-4; abundance: few; CDR3aa: CASSPRDRGNPETQYF; CDR3nt: TGTGCCAGCAGTCCCCGGGACAGGGGGAACCCTGAGACCCAGTACTTC
j_gene: TRBJ2-7; d_gene: -; v_gene: TRBV12-3/TRBV12-4; abundance: few; CDR3aa: CASSPSTGREYF; CDR3nt: TGTGCCAGCAGTCCTTCAACGGGGCGGGAGTACTTC
j_gene: TRBJ2-4; d_gene: -; v_gene: TRBV7-8; abundance: many; CDR3aa: CASSRVGGLSENIQYF; CDR3nt: TGTGCCAGCAGCAGGGTAGGGGGACTAAGCGAAAACATTCAGTACTTC
j_gene: TRBJ2-7; d_gene: -; v_gene: TRBV14; abundance: -; CDR3aa: CASSRNLEAKRYEQYF; CDR3nt: TGTGCCAGCAGCCGGAACCTAGAGGCCAAGCGCTACGAGCAGTACTTC
j_gene: TRBJ2-7; d_gene: -; v_gene: TRBV7-8; abundance: -; CDR3aa: CASSLAREGTEQYF; CDR3nt: TGTGCCAGCAGCTTAGCGAGAGAAGGGACCGAGCAGTACTTC
j_gene: TRBJ2-3; d_gene: -; v_gene: TRBV25-1; abundance: -; CDR3aa: CASSHNRGSTDTQYF; CDR3nt: TGTGCCAGCAGCCACAATAGGGGTAGCACAGATACGCAGTATTTT
j_gene: TRBJ1-2; d_gene: -; v_gene: TRBV20-1; abundance: few; CDR3aa: CSAQTEGYYGYTF; CDR3nt: TGCAGTGCTCAGACAGAAGGATACTATGGCTACACCTTC
j_gene: TRBJ2-1; d_gene: -; v_gene: TRBV27; abundance: few; CDR3aa: CASSLRALGGIPTEQFF; CDR3nt: TGTGCCAGCAGTTTAAGGGCTCTCGGAGGTATCCCGACTGAGCAGTTCTTC
j_gene: TRBJ2-7; d_gene: TRBD1; v_gene: TRBV11-2; abundance: few; CDR3aa: CASSLEGQGVEQYF; CDR3nt: TGTGCCAGCAGCTTAGAAGGCCAGGGGGTCGAGCAGTACTTC
j_gene: TRBJ1-1; d_gene: -; v_gene: TRBV30; abundance: -; CDR3aa: CAWSRGVNGAEAFF; CDR3nt: TGTGCCTGGAGTAGGGGCGTCAACGGCGCTGAAGCTTTCTTT
j_gene: TRBJ1-1; d_gene: -; v_gene: TRBV7-9; abundance: many; CDR3aa: CASSLIQNTEAFF; CDR3nt: TGTGCCAGCAGCTTAATCCAGAACACTGAAGCTTTCTTT